This T cell receptor beta chain was identified during a study of blood T cell repertoires in COVID-19. Libraries were prepared by immunoSEQ multiplex PCR; TCRdb keeps only in-frame clonotypes and omits some of them. Counted here are 200,000 or so clones, 80% to 90% occurring once; the ten biggest clones make up over 4.5%. CDR1 and CDR2 (germline): LGHNT, FRNRAP. Trimming left V 4 bases short and J 3 bases short, with 16 bases between. The CDR3 totals 16 residues. This receptor was identified in an elderly man with acute or convalescent COVID-19. The specimen was peripheral blood. The rearrangement links TRBV12-5 to TRBJ1-5, with a possible D match to TRBD1 (5 bases). The CDR3 here is CASGSERGSHNQPQHF. Here the CDR3 DNA reads TGTGCTAGTGGTTCCGAGCGGGGGAGTCACAATCAGCCCCAGCATTTT. Supplemented by reference TRBV12-5 and TRBJ1-5, the full variable domain reads DARVTQTPRHKVTEMGQEVTMRCQPILGHNTVFWYRQTMMQGLELLAYFRNRAPLDDSGMPKDRFSAEMPDATLATLKIQPSEPRDSAVYFCASGSERGSHNQPQHFGDGTRLSIL.